The present entry profiles one T cell receptor (beta chain) with its context. Antigen: not known. This entry is derived from a study of memory CD4+ T cells and cytomegalovirus serostatus. Study-level information: This sample comes from healthy Belgian adults, roughly 9 CMV seropositive, under 25 seronegative.

Using immunoSEQ multiplex PCR, the repertoire was profiled, and TCRdb retains in-frame clones only, with some absent. The sample yields 45,000 to 60,000 clones, approximately 78% seen once. Whole-study results and caveats: The CMV-associated TCR signature appears largely within the CD4+ memory repertoire. CD4+ memory repertoires contained about 40% of the roughly 150 reported CMV TCRbeta sequences.

CDR1 is KGHSH, CDR2 LQKENI, per germline. J lost 1 base, V lost 3 bases, and 1 base had no gene match. The CDR3 totals 14 residues. The sort gate was single viable CD3+CD4+CD8-CD45RO+ cells for memory CD4+ T cells. After thawing, CD4+ T cells were positively selected. What was sequenced was memory CD4+ T cells from blood. This sequence joins TRBV18 and TRBJ1-1; TRBD1 matches 8 bases. The source is an adult in good health and CMV-seronegative. CDR3 sequence reads: CASSPTGGNTEAFF. CDR3 in DNA: TGTGCCAGCTCACCCACAGGGGGGAACACTGAAGCTTTCTTT.